The clone carrying this TCR beta chain was seen at least ten times. The record originates from a study of human T cells and chemical hapten exposure. Time point here: patch test 2, 6 weeks after DPC sensitization. As to treatment: therapeutic diphenylcyclopropenone sensitization with weekly scalp DPC. Via MiXCR, TCRdb re-called the RACE reads, giving one row per CDR3 protein. Seen here are over 85,000 distinct CDR3 sequences, 7.5% to 10% observed once, and the top ten hold just over 2%. The source of this sequence is a woman between 35 and 50 years old with alopecia areata. Some clones in this sample may be carry-over from other donors' samples. Sequenced here: whole blood, sampled in connection with sensitization to the hapten diphenylcyclopropenone (DPC).

The CDR3, as DNA: TGTGCCAGCAGCTTAGCGTGGGTGCCCGCTCGACACATTCAGTACTTC. It yields the protein CASSLAWVPARHIQYF. This rearrangement joins TRBV7-2 to TRBJ2-4; D ambiguous. V lost 0 bases to trimming and J lost 8 bases, with 17 bases between them. The CDR3 length is 16 residues. Per germline, CDR1 SGHTA and CDR2 FQGNSA.